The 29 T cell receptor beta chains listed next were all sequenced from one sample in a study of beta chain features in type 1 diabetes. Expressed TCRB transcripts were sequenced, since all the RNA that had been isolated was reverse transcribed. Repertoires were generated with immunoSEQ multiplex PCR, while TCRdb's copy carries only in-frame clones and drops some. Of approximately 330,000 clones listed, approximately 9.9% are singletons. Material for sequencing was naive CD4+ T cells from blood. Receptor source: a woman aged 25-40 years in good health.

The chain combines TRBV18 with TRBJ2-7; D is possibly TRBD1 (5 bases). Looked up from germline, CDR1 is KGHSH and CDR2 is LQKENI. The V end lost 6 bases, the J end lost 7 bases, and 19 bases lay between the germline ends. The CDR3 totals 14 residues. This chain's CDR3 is CASSTASPQVEQYF. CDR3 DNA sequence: TGTGCCAGCTCGACAGCATCCCCACAGGTGGAGCAGTACTTC.

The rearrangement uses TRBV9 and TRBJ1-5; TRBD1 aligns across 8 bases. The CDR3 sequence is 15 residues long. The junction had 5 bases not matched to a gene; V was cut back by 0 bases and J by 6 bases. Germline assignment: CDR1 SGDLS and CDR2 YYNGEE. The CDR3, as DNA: TGTGCCAGCAGCGTAGAACAGGGGGACAGTCAGCCCCAGCATTTT. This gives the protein CASSVEQGDSQPQHF.

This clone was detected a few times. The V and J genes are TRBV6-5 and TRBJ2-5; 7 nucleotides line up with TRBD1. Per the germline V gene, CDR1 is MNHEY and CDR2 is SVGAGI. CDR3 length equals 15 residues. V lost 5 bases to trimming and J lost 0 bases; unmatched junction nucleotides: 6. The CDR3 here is CASSLQGLYQETQYF. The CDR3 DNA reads TGTGCCAGCAGTCTACAGGGGTTGTACCAAGAGACCCAGTACTTC.

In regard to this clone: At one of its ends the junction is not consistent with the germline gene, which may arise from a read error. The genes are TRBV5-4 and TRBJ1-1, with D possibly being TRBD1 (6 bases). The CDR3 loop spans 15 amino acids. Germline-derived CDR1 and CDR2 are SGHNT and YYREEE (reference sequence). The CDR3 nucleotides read TGCGCCAGCAGCCGGTCACAGGGATCGAACACTGAAGCTTTCTTT. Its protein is CASSRSQGSNTEAFF.

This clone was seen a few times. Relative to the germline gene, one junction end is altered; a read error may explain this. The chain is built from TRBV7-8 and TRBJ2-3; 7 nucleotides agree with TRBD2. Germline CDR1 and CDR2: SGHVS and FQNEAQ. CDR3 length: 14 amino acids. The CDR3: CASSIAGLTDTQYF. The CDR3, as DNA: TGTGCCAGCAGCATAGCGGGCCTCACAGATACGCAGTATTTT.

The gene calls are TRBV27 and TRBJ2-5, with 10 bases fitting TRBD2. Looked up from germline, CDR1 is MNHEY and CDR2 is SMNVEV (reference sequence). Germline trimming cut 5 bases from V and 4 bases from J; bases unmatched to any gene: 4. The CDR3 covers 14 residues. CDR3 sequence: CASSPLAGGETQYF. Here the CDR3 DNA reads TGTGCCAGCAGTCCATTAGCGGGAGGAGAGACCCAGTACTTC.

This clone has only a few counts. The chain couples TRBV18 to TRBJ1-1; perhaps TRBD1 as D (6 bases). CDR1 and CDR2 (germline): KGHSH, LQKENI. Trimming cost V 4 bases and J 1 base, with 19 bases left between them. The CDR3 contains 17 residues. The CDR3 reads CASSRSPSDRSNTEAFF. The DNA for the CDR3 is TGTGCCAGCTCACGTTCTCCTTCGGACAGATCGAACACTGAAGCTTTCTTT.

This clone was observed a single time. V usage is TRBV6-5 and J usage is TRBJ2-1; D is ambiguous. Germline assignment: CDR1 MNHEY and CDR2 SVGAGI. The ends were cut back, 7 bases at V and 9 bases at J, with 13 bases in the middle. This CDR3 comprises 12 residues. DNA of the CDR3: TGTGCCAGCACCCAAATCCCCGGTGAGCAGTTCTTC. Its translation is CASTQIPGEQFF.

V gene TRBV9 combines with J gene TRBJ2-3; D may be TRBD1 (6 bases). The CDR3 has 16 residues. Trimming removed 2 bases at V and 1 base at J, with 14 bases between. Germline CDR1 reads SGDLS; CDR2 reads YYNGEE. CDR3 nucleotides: TGTGCCAGCAGCGTCGCCCCGCGGACAGGCACAGATACGCAGTATTTT. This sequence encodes CASSVAPRTGTDTQYF. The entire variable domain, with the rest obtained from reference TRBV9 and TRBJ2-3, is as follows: DSGVTQTPKHLITATGQRVTLRCSPRSGDLSVYWYQQSLDQGLQFLIQYYNGEERAKGNILERFSAQQFPDLHSELNLSSLELGDSALYFCASSVAPRTGTDTQYFGPGTRLTVL.

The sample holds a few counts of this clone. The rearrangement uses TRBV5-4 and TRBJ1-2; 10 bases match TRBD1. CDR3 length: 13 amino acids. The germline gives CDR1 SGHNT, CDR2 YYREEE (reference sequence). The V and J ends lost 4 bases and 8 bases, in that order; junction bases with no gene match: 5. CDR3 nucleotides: TGTGCCAGCAGCAGGGACAGGGGAGGCGGCTACACCTTC. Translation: CASSRDRGGGYTF.

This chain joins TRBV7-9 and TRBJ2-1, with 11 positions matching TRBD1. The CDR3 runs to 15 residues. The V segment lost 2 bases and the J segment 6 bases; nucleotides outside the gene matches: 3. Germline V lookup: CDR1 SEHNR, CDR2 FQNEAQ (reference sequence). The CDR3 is CASSLSGQGANEQFF. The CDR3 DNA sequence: TGTGCCAGCAGCTTATCAGGACAGGGGGCCAATGAGCAGTTCTTC. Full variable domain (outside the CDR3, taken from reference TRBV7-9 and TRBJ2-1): DTGVSQNPRHKITKRGQNVTFRCDPISEHNRLYWYRQTLGQGPEFLTYFQNEAQLEKSRLLSDRFSAERPKGSFSTLEIQRTEQGDSAMYLCASSLSGQGANEQFFGPGTRLTVL.

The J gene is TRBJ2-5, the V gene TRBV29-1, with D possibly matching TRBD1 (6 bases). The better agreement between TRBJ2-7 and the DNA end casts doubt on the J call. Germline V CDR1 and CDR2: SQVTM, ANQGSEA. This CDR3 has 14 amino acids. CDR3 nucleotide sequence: TGCAGCGTTGTTGCCTGGACAGCCCGCTACGAGCAGTACTTC. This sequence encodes CSVVAWTARYEQYF.

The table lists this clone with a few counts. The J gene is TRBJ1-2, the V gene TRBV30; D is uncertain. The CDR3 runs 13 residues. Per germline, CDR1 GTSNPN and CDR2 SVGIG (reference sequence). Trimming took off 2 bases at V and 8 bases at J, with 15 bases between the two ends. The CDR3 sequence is CAWSSTLQWGYTF. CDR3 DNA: TGTGCCTGGAGTTCGACACTTCAGTGGGGCTACACCTTC.

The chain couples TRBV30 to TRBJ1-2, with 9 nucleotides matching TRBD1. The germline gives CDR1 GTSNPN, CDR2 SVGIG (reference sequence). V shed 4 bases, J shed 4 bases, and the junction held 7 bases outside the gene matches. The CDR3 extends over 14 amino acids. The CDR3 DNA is TGTGCCTGGACCCGACAGGGGGAAAGCTATGGCTACACCTTC. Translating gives CAWTRQGESYGYTF.

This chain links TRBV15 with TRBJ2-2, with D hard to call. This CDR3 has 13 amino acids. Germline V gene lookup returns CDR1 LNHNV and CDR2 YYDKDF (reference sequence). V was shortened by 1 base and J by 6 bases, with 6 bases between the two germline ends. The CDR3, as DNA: TGTGCCACCAGCAGAGTTGAGGCCGGGGAGCTGTTTTTT. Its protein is CATSRVEAGELFF.

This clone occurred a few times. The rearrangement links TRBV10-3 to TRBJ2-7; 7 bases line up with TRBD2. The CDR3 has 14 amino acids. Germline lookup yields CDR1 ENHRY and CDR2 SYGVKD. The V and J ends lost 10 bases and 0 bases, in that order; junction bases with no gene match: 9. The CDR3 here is CATTGDYHSYEQYF. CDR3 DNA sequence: TGTGCCACCACGGGGGACTATCACTCCTACGAGCAGTACTTC.

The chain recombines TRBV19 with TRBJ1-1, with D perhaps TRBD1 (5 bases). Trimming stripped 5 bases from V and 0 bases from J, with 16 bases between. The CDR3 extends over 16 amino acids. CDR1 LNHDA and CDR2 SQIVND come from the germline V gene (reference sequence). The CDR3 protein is CASSSNPTAMNTEAFF. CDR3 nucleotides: TGTGCCAGTAGTTCAAACCCGACAGCTATGAACACTGAAGCTTTCTTT.

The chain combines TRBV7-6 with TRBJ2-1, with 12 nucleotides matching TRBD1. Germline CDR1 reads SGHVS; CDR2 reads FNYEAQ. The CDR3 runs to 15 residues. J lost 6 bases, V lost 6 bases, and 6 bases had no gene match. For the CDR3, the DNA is TGTGCCAGCAGGTTCGGGACAGGGGGCTCCAATGAGCAGTTCTTC. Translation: CASRFGTGGSNEQFF.

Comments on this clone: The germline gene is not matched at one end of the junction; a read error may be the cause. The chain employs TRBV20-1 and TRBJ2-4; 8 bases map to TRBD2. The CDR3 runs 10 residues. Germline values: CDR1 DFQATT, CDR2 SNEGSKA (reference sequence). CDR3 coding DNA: TGCAGTGCTAATAGCGGGGTCCCTGTCTTC. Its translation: CSANSGVPVF.

The CDR3 bases are TGTGCCAGCAGCCAAGGATTGAGGATCTACGAGCAGTACTTC. It is translated as CASSQGLRIYEQYF. The V gene is TRBV14, the J gene TRBJ2-5, with unresolved D. The J call may be faulty, since TRBJ2-7 better matches the DNA end. CDR3 length: 14 amino acids. The germline V gene encodes CDR1 SGHDN and CDR2 FVKESK.

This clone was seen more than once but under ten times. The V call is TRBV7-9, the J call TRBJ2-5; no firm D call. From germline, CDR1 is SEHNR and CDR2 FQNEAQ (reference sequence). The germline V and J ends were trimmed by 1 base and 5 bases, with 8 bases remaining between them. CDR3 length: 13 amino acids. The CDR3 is CASSLGLEETQYF. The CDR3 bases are TGTGCCAGCAGCTTAGGTCTAGAGGAGACCCAGTACTTC.

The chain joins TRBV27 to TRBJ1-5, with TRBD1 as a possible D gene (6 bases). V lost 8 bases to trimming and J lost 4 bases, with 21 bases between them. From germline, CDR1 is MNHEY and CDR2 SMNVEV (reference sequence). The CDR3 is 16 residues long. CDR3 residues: CASASTGGLGNQPQHF. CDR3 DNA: TGTGCCAGCGCGTCTACGGGGGGGCTGGGAAATCAGCCCCAGCATTTT.

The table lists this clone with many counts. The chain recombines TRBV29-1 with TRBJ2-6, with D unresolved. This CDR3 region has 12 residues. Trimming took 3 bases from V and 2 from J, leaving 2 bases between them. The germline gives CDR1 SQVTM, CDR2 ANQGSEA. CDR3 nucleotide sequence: TGCAGCGTTGATACTGGGGCCAACGTCCTGACTTTC. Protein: CSVDTGANVLTF.

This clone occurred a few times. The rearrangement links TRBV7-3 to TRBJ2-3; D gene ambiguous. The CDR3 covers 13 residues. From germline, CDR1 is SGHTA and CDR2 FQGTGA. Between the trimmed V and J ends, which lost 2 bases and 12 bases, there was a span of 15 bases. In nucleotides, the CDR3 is TGTGCCAGCAGCTTACGTGCTGGGCCCCCCCAGTATTTT. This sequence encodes CASSLRAGPPQYF.

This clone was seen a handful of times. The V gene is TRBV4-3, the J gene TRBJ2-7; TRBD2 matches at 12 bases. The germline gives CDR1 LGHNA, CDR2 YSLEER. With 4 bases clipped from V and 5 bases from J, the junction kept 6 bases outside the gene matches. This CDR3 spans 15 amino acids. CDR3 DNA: TGCGCCAGCAGCCTAGGGACTAGCGGGTTCAACGAGCAGTACTTC. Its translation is CASSLGTSGFNEQYF.

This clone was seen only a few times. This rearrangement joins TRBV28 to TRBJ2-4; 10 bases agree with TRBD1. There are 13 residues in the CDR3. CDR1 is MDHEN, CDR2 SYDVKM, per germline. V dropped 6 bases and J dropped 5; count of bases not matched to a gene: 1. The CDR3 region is CASRDRGENIQYF. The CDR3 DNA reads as TGTGCCAGCAGGGACAGGGGGGAAAACATTCAGTACTTC.

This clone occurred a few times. The CDR3 nucleotides are TGTGCCAGCAGCCTGACAGGGGGGGATTCGCGGGCGTACTTC. Encoded protein: CASSLTGGDSRAYF. J is TRBJ2-5 and V is TRBV7-2; 9 bases fit TRBD1. The germline V gene has CDR1 SGHTA and CDR2 FQGNSA. The CDR3 spans 14 residues. Germline trimming cut 5 bases from V and 13 bases from J; bases unmatched to any gene: 14.

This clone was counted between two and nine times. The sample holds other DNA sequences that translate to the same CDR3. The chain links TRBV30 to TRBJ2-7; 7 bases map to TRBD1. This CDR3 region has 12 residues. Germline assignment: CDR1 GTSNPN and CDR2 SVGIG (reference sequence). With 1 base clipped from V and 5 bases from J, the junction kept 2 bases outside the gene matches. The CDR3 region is CAWSGQGDEQYF. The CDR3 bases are TGTGCCTGGAGTGGACAGGGAGACGAGCAGTACTTC.

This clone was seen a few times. CDR3 bases: TGTGCCAGCAGCCAAGAAAGCGCGGGGCGTAATGAAAAACTGTTTTTT. Its translation is CASSQESAGRNEKLFF. This rearrangement joins TRBV14 to TRBJ1-4; D possibly corresponds to TRBD1 (5 bases). Germline V gene sequence: CDR1 SGHDN, CDR2 FVKESK. V shed 0 bases and J shed 4 bases, with 12 bases lying between them. The length of the CDR3 is 16 residues.